This T cell receptor beta chain is from a study of blood T cells in healthy people across ages. Each donor supplied approximately 10 milliliters of peripheral blood. Each sample yielded at least 6 million isolated PBMCs. The CDR3 is made up of 14 amino acids. V lost 5 bases and J lost 4, with 12 bases in between. CDR1 PRHDT and CDR2 FYEKMQ come from the germline V gene (reference sequence). It was with a sample-barcoded 5' primer and a J-beta primer mix that a second PCR of roughly 6 to 12 cycles was run. Using its own MiXCR run on the 5' RACE reads, TCRdb lists one record per CDR3 protein. The table records over 950,000 distinct CDR3 sequences, approximately 38% of them present only once.

Material: blood. The gene calls are TRBV13 and TRBJ2-1; no firm D call. This sequence was found in a man aged 18 to 30 in good health. CDR3 in amino acids: CASSGRAGYNEQFF. DNA for the CDR3: TGTGCCAGCAGCGGACGAGCTGGGTACAATGAGCAGTTCTTC.